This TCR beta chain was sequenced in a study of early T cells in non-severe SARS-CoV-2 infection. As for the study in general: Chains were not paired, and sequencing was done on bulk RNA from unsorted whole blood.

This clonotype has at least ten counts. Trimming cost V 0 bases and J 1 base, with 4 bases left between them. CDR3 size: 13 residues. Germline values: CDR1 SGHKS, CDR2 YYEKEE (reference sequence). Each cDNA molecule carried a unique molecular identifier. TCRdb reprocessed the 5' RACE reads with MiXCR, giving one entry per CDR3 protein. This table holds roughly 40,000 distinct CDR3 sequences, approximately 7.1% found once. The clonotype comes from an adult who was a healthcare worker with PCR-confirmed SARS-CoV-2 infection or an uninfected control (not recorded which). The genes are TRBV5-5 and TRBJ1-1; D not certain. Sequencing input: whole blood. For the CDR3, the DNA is TGTGCCAGCAGCTTGGACAGGAACACTGAAGCTTTCTTT. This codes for CASSLDRNTEAFF.